The clone carrying this T cell receptor beta chain appeared once. The target antigen is unknown. This entry belongs to a study of T cell responses to AZD1222 COVID-19 vaccine. Data came from immunoSEQ multiplex PCR; TCRdb stores just in-frame clones and leaves some out. This table holds 180,000 or so clones, about 91% found once. General study results and limits: In all cases, repertoires were sampled only after the peak T cell response. Spike-specific TCR breadth and depth both grew after two AZD1222 doses.

Investigators merged groups given second doses at roughly 4 or roughly 12 weeks. Germline CDR1 is SGHTS and CDR2 is YDEGEE. The CDR3 consists of 16 residues. Trimming at V came to 0 bases and at J to 3 bases, leaving 6 bases not matched to a gene. This TCR derives from an adult who received the AZD1222 COVID-19 vaccine. This sequence joins TRBV5-8 and TRBJ1-5, with TRBD1 matching over 7 bases. This specimen consisted of peripheral blood, obtained 28 days after the second AZD1222 dose. Here the CDR3 reads CASSLGGQTSNQPQHF. Written as DNA, the CDR3 is TGTGCCAGCAGCTTGGGGGGACAGACTTCCAATCAGCCCCAGCATTTT.